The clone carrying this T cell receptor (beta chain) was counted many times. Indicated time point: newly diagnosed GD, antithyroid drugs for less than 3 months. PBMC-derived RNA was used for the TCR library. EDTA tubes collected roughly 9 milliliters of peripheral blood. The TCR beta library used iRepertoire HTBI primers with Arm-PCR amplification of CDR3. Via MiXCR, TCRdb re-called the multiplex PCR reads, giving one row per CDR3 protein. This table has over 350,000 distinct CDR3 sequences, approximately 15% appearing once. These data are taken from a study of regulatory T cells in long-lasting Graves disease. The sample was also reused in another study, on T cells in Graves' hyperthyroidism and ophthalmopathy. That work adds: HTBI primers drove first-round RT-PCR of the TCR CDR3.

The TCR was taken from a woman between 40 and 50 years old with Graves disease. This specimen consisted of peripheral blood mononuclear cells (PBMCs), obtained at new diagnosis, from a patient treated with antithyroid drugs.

The CDR3 DNA is TGTGCCAGCAGCCCTAAGTGGCGAGGCGGGCCACCGGAGACCCAGTACTTC. Translating gives CASSPKWRGGPPETQYF. The V call is TRBV28, the J call TRBJ2-5, with D tentatively TRBD2 (5 bases). V lost 6 bases and J lost 5, with 25 bases in between. The CDR3 has 17 amino acids. Germline CDR1 and CDR2: MDHEN and SYDVKM.